The T cell receptor (beta chain) under discussion was sequenced for a study of blood T cell repertoires in COVID-19. Original processing notes: Estimation of nucleated cell counts was performed using reference gene primer amplification. The assay was immunoSEQ multiplex PCR, and TCRdb's table has in-frame clones only and misses some. V, J and clone size reflect that table, while D and trimming were determined from the DNA. The repertoire holds 150,000 to 200,000 clones, with 86% as singletons. The CDR3 runs 14 residues. Trimming cost V 5 bases and J 8 bases; bases outside gene matches: 4. CDR1 and CDR2 (germline): PRHDT, FYEKMQ (reference sequence).

This chain links TRBV13 with TRBJ1-6; 9 bases align to TRBD1. The clonotype was recovered from an older man with acute or convalescent COVID-19. The sequencing input was peripheral blood. CDR3 sequence (DNA): TGTGCCAGCAGCAACCGGGACAGGGATTCACCCCTCCACTTT. Residues: CASSNRDRDSPLHF.